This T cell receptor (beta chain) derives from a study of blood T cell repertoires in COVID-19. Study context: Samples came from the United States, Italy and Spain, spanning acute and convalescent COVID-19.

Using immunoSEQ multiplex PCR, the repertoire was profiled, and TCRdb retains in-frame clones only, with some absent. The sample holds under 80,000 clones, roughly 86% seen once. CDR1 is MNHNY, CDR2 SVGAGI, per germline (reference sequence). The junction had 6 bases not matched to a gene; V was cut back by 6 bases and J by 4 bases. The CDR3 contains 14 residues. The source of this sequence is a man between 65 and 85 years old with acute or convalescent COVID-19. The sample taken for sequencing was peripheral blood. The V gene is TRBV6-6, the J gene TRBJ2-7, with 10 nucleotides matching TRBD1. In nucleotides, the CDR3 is TGTGCCAGCAGGCCCCCGGGACAGGGGTACGAGCAGTACTTC. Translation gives CASRPPGQGYEQYF.